These T cell receptor beta chains were read from a single sample in a study of blood T cell repertoires in COVID-19. Measured with immunoSEQ multiplex PCR; TCRdb has only the in-frame clones, and not every one. The sample shows 250,000 to 350,000 clones, roughly 87% of them seen only once. The specimen sequenced was peripheral blood. Every receptor here comes from a man aged 18 to 35 with active or convalescent COVID-19. CDR3s include the opening cysteine and the closing phenylalanine or tryptophan. The D gene is left open where the match is weak. Clone size appears in some rows only: once, few, many, or a class for an expanded clone.

j_call d_call clone_size v_call cdr3_aa cdr3_nt
TRBJ2-3 TRBD2 once TRBV7-2 CASGTSGATDTQYF TGTGCCAGCGGGACTAGCGGGGCCACAGATACGCAGTATTTT
TRBJ1-1 TRBD1 NA TRBV7-2 CASSLQGALNTEAFF TGTGCCAGCAGCCTGCAGGGGGCCCTGAACACTGAAGCTTTCTTT
TRBJ2-7 TRBD2 NA TRBV28 CASRPAASGSYEQYF TGTGCCAGCAGACCTGCGGCTAGCGGTTCCTACGAGCAGTACTTC
TRBJ2-7 TRBD2 once TRBV19 CASSSSGSSYEQYF TGTGCCAGTAGTTCTAGCGGGAGCTCCTACGAGCAGTACTTC
TRBJ2-7 TRBD1 NA TRBV6-2/TRBV6-3 CASSYPGQGAGSFSYEQYF TGTGCCAGCAGTTACCCCGGACAGGGGGCAGGCTCCTTCTCCTACGAGCAGTACTTC
TRBJ2-1 TRBD2 NA TRBV2 CASSVRRGAGDYNEQFF TGTGCCAGCAGTGTTAGACGAGGAGCGGGAGACTACAATGAGCAGTTCTTC
TRBJ1-2 TRBD1 few TRBV7-2 CASSWDDRVGYGYTF TGTGCCAGCAGCTGGGATGACAGGGTGGGCTATGGCTACACCTTC
TRBJ1-6 NA NA TRBV2 CASIYDSSKNSPLHF TGTGCCAGCATCTACGACAGCTCTAAGAATTCACCCCTCCACTTT
TRBJ2-5 NA NA TRBV9 CASSVEHSVQETQYF TGTGCCAGCAGCGTAGAGCATAGTGTCCAAGAGACCCAGTACTTC
TRBJ1-5 TRBD1 NA TRBV7-9 CASSLVGRGSSNQPQHF TGTGCCAGCAGCTTAGTCGGCAGGGGGTCTAGCAATCAGCCCCAGCATTTT
TRBJ1-1 NA NA TRBV3-1/TRBV3-2 CASSRNAVNTEAFF TGTGCCAGCAGCCGTAATGCGGTAAACACTGAAGCTTTCTTT
TRBJ1-3 NA NA TRBV10-2 CASSESRTVGNTIYF TGCGCCAGCAGTGAGTCTAGGACAGTAGGAAACACCATATATTTT
TRBJ2-5 NA NA TRBV7-9 CASSYAPSRPETQYF TGTGCCAGCAGTTACGCCCCTAGCCGGCCGGAGACCCAGTACTTC
TRBJ2-3 NA NA TRBV9 CASSVEGQSTDTQYF TGTGCCAGCAGCGTAGAAGGACAAAGCACAGATACGCAGTATTTT
TRBJ2-1 NA NA TRBV11-3 CASSTWSGEGNEQFF TGTGCCAGCAGCACATGGTCGGGTGAGGGCAATGAGCAGTTCTTC
TRBJ2-3 NA NA TRBV12-3/TRBV12-4 CASSPTGPDTQYF TGTGCCAGCAGTCCGACAGGTCCAGATACGCAGTATTTT
TRBJ1-6 TRBD1 NA TRBV16 CASSQSLPRGGPDSPLHF TGTGCCAGCAGCCAGTCACTCCCGAGAGGGGGCCCCGACTCACCCCTCCACTTT
TRBJ2-1 TRBD2 NA TRBV19 CASSSVAGSSYNEQFF TGTGCCAGTAGTAGCGTAGCGGGGAGCTCCTACAATGAGCAGTTCTTC
TRBJ2-1 TRBD2 once TRBV3-1/TRBV3-2 CASSESGRGRYNEQFF TGTGCCAGCAGCGAGAGCGGGAGGGGTAGGTACAATGAGCAGTTCTTC
TRBJ2-1 NA few TRBV7-9 CASGAGSSYNEQFF TGTGCCAGCGGGGCGGGAAGCTCCTACAATGAGCAGTTCTTC
TRBJ2-7 TRBD1 NA TRBV19 CASSMSQGAYEQYF TGTGCCAGTAGTATGTCGCAGGGGGCATACGAGCAGTACTTC
TRBJ2-7 TRBD2 NA TRBV10-2 CASIPRAGSSYEQYF TGCGCCAGCATCCCCCGAGCGGGGAGCTCCTACGAGCAGTACTTC
TRBJ2-1 TRBD2 NA TRBV28 CAGRRSLSGIYNEQFF TGTGCCGGCAGGCGGTCGTTGAGCGGGATCTACAATGAGCAGTTCTTC
TRBJ2-7 TRBD1 NA TRBV4-1 CASSPQGQGNSYEQYF TGCGCCAGCAGCCCTCAGGGACAGGGAAACTCCTACGAGCAGTACTTC
TRBJ2-3 NA once TRBV5-1 CASSLDIHTDTQYF TGCGCCAGCAGCTTGGACATCCACACAGATACGCAGTATTTT
TRBJ2-1 TRBD1 NA TRBV29-1 CSVLTTLTGTGEFNEQFF TGCAGCGTTCTTACCACACTAACCGGGACAGGGGAATTCAATGAGCAGTTCTTC
TRBJ1-2 NA NA TRBV7-9 CASSLATGYGYTF TGTGCCAGCAGCTTAGCGACAGGCTATGGCTACACCTTC
TRBJ2-7 NA NA TRBV5-6 CASSLLQVSYEQYF TGTGCCAGCAGCTTGCTCCAGGTCTCCTACGAGCAGTACTTC
TRBJ2-1 NA NA TRBV12-3/TRBV12-4 CASSLHRDNEQFF TGTGCCAGCAGTTTACACAGGGACAATGAGCAGTTCTTC
TRBJ1-5 NA NA TRBV11-2 CASSLVRNQPQHF TGTGCCAGCAGCTTAGTGCGGAATCAGCCCCAGCATTTT
TRBJ2-7 TRBD1 NA TRBV9 CASSPRDSSSYEQYF TGTGCCAGCAGCCCTCGGGACAGCAGCTCCTACGAGCAGTACTTC
TRBJ2-3 NA NA TRBV5-1 CASSLTRSDTQYF TGCGCCAGCAGCCTTACGCGTTCAGATACGCAGTATTTT
TRBJ1-2 TRBD1 few TRBV7-9 CASSLGTGDEYGYTF TGTGCCAGCAGCTTGGGGACAGGGGACGAATATGGCTACACCTTC
TRBJ2-1 TRBD2 few TRBV27 CASSSWTSGNNEQFF TGTGCCAGCAGTTCTTGGACTAGCGGGAACAATGAGCAGTTCTTC
TRBJ1-4 TRBD1 NA TRBV7-2 CASCWDRGEKLFF TGTGCCAGCTGTTGGGACAGGGGTGAAAAACTGTTTTTT
TRBJ1-1 NA NA TRBV6-6 CASSYLGGAEAFF TGTGCCAGCAGTTACCTCGGGGGTGCTGAAGCTTTCTTT
TRBJ1-3 NA NA TRBV9 CASSASGSPGNTIYF TGTGCCAGCAGCGCCTCAGGTTCTCCTGGAAACACCATATATTTT
TRBJ1-2 NA NA TRBV29-1 CSVAQADYGYTF TGCAGCGTCGCCCAGGCCGACTATGGCTACACCTTC
TRBJ2-1 NA NA TRBV4-1 CASSPGGNNEQFF TGCGCCAGCAGCCCCGGGGGTAACAATGAGCAGTTCTTC
TRBJ2-1 NA NA TRBV5-1 CASSLARGATYNEQFF TGCGCCAGCAGCTTGGCCAGGGGCGCTACCTACAATGAGCAGTTCTTC
TRBJ2-4 NA NA TRBV3-1/TRBV3-2 CASSLKVAGKNIQYF TGTGCCAGCAGCCTCAAAGTGGCTGGCAAAAACATTCAGTACTTC
TRBJ1-1 NA once TRBV6-5 CASRGHLNTEAFF TGTGCCAGCAGGGGACATTTGAACACTGAAGCTTTCTTT
TRBJ2-7 TRBD1 NA TRBV10-3 CAISKTGTGTYEQYF TGTGCCATCAGCAAAACCGGGACAGGGACCTACGAGCAGTACTTC
TRBJ1-2 NA NA TRBV6-8 CASSIKGHFYGYTF TGTGCCAGCAGTATTAAGGGACATTTCTATGGCTACACCTTC
TRBJ1-3 NA NA TRBV7-2 CASSLILGGAGNTIYF TGTGCCAGCAGCCTAATCTTAGGAGGGGCAGGAAACACCATATATTTT